The rows below give T cell receptor beta chains drawn from one sample of a study of Graves' ophthalmopathy and Graves' hyperthyroidism. TCRdb reprocessed the multiplex PCR reads with MiXCR, giving one entry per CDR3 protein. This table holds hundreds of thousands of distinct CDR3 sequences, approximately 21% found once. Sequences were obtained from peripheral blood. The receptor source for this set is a woman in her late teens or twenties with stable Graves' hyperthyroidism. Some clones in this sample may be carry-over from other donors' samples. Both conserved end residues are part of each CDR3. The D gene is left open where the match is weak. Clone size is stated in some rows and not others, as once, few, many or a class when expanded.

V gene: TRBV20-1
clone size: many
D gene: TRBD1
CDR3 length: 18
J gene: TRBJ2-7
CDR3 DNA: TGCAGTGCTAGCTCCCGGGACAGGGCCTCCTTCTACGGCTACGAGCAGTACTTC
CDR3 protein: CSASSRDRASFYGYEQYF

V gene: TRBV19
clone size: few
D gene: -
CDR3 length: 13
J gene: TRBJ1-1
CDR3 DNA: TGTGCCAGTAGGCAGGGGTTGGGGACTGAAGCTTTCTTT
CDR3 protein: CASRQGLGTEAFF

V gene: TRBV7-3
clone size: many
D gene: TRBD1
CDR3 length: 18
J gene: TRBJ2-7
CDR3 DNA: TGTGCCAGCAGCTTAATGGGGCCGGACAGGGCCGAAGCCTACGAGCAGTACTTC
CDR3 protein: CASSLMGPDRAEAYEQYF

V gene: TRBV6-2/TRBV6-3
clone size: -
D gene: -
CDR3 length: 17
J gene: TRBJ2-2
CDR3 DNA: TGTGCCAGCAGTTACTCGGGGACGTTTAAACGGACCGGGGAGCTGTTTTTT
CDR3 protein: CASSYSGTFKRTGELFF

V gene: TRBV19
clone size: many
D gene: -
CDR3 length: 15
J gene: TRBJ1-1
CDR3 DNA: TGTGCCAGTAGTATAGTGCGGGAGCTGAACACTGAAGCTTTCTTT
CDR3 protein: CASSIVRELNTEAFF

V gene: TRBV7-2
clone size: -
D gene: -
CDR3 length: 16
J gene: TRBJ2-5
CDR3 DNA: TGTGCCAGCAGCCCTTCGCGCGGACAGTTGCGGGAGACCCAGTACTTC
CDR3 protein: CASSPSRGQLRETQYF

V gene: TRBV19
clone size: many
D gene: -
CDR3 length: 16
J gene: TRBJ1-5
CDR3 DNA: TGTGCCAGTAGTATAAGTCTGGGGTCTAGCAATCAGCCCCAGCATTTT
CDR3 protein: CASSISLGSSNQPQHF

V gene: TRBV15
clone size: many
D gene: -
CDR3 length: 13
J gene: TRBJ1-6
CDR3 DNA: TGTGCCACCGGAACTTGGGGAAATTCACCCCTCCACTTT
CDR3 protein: CATGTWGNSPLHF

V gene: TRBV4-1
clone size: many
D gene: -
CDR3 length: 12
J gene: TRBJ2-7
CDR3 DNA: TGCGCCAGCAGCCAAGGTGGCGGCGAGCAGTACTTC
CDR3 protein: CASSQGGGEQYF

V gene: TRBV2
clone size: -
D gene: TRBD1
CDR3 length: 13
J gene: TRBJ1-2
CDR3 DNA: TGTGCCAGCAGTACGACAGGGGGCTCTGGCTACACCTTC
CDR3 protein: CASSTTGGSGYTF

V gene: TRBV11-1
clone size: many
D gene: -
CDR3 length: 13
J gene: TRBJ1-1
CDR3 DNA: TGTGCCAGCAGCTCTGACAAGGGGACTGAAGCTTTCTTT
CDR3 protein: CASSSDKGTEAFF

V gene: TRBV6-1
clone size: -
D gene: -
CDR3 length: 14
J gene: TRBJ2-2
CDR3 DNA: TGTGCCAGCAACCTACTAGGGGCTGGCGGGGAGCTGTTTTTT
CDR3 protein: CASNLLGAGGELFF

V gene: TRBV6-2/TRBV6-3
clone size: -
D gene: -
CDR3 length: 15
J gene: TRBJ2-2
CDR3 DNA: TGTGCCGCCGGGGGGCGTCTGGTTCCGGCCGGGGAGCTGTTTTTT
CDR3 protein: CAAGGRLVPAGELFF

V gene: TRBV4-2
clone size: few
D gene: -
CDR3 length: 18
J gene: TRBJ1-3
CDR3 DNA: TGTGCCAGCAGCCAAGAGGAGGGGACCCCTCTCTCTGGAAACACCATATATTTT
CDR3 protein: CASSQEEGTPLSGNTIYF

V gene: TRBV20-1
clone size: -
D gene: -
CDR3 length: 16
J gene: TRBJ1-5
CDR3 DNA: TGCAGTGCTAGCATCTTTGGACGGACCGACAATCAGCCCCAGCATTTT
CDR3 protein: CSASIFGRTDNQPQHF

V gene: TRBV11-1
clone size: -
D gene: TRBD2
CDR3 length: 17
J gene: TRBJ2-7
CDR3 DNA: TGTGCCAGCAGCTTAGAGGGTGCGGGGGGATTCAGATACGAGCAGTACTTC
CDR3 protein: CASSLEGAGGFRYEQYF

V gene: TRBV10-1
clone size: -
D gene: -
CDR3 length: 17
J gene: TRBJ1-2
CDR3 DNA: TGCGCCAGCAGTGAGTCGATAGTCCCCGCGGGGTTTGAGGGCTACACCTTC
CDR3 protein: CASSESIVPAGFEGYTF

V gene: TRBV29-1
clone size: few
D gene: -
CDR3 length: 12
J gene: TRBJ2-7
CDR3 DNA: TGCAGCGTTGTTACAGTCACCTACGAGCAGTACTTC
CDR3 protein: CSVVTVTYEQYF

V gene: TRBV28
clone size: many
D gene: -
CDR3 length: 18
J gene: TRBJ2-5
CDR3 DNA: TGTGCCAGCCTGACTGGGATGGGTCGCGGGACATCCCAAGAGACCCAGTACTTC
CDR3 protein: CASLTGMGRGTSQETQYF

V gene: TRBV20-1
clone size: -
D gene: -
CDR3 length: 17
J gene: TRBJ2-4
CDR3 DNA: TGCAGTGCTAGAGATTCGGGTTTCGGCAGGGGAGCCAACATTCAGTACTTC
CDR3 protein: CSARDSGFGRGANIQYF

V gene: TRBV6-5
clone size: many
D gene: TRBD1
CDR3 length: 15
J gene: TRBJ1-2
CDR3 DNA: TGTGCCAGCAGTTACGCGGACAGGGGGGGGTATGGCTACACCTTC
CDR3 protein: CASSYADRGGYGYTF

V gene: TRBV29-1
clone size: many
D gene: -
CDR3 length: 10
J gene: TRBJ2-5
CDR3 DNA: TGCAGCGGGATTCAAGAGACCCAGTACTTC
CDR3 protein: CSGIQETQYF

V gene: TRBV20-1
clone size: many
D gene: TRBD1
CDR3 length: 16
J gene: TRBJ1-5
CDR3 DNA: TGCAGTGCTAGAGATGGCGGGACAGACCGCAATCAGCCCCAGCATTTT
CDR3 protein: CSARDGGTDRNQPQHF

V gene: TRBV10-3
clone size: few
D gene: -
CDR3 length: 14
J gene: TRBJ2-2
CDR3 DNA: TGTGCCATCCTACCGGAGGGTAAACCCGGGGAGCTGTTTTTT
CDR3 protein: CAILPEGKPGELFF

V gene: TRBV15
clone size: -
D gene: -
CDR3 length: 15
J gene: TRBJ1-3
CDR3 DNA: TGTGCCACCAGCAATGAGGGGGAGGGAAGAAACACCATATATTTT
CDR3 protein: CATSNEGEGRNTIYF

V gene: TRBV5-1
clone size: many
D gene: -
CDR3 length: 15
J gene: TRBJ1-6
CDR3 DNA: TGCGCCAGCAGCTTCACACAGGGATTCAATTCACCCCTCCACTTT
CDR3 protein: CASSFTQGFNSPLHF

V gene: TRBV5-6
clone size: -
D gene: TRBD1
CDR3 length: 17
J gene: TRBJ1-1
CDR3 DNA: TGTGCCAGCAGCCTGAGGACAGGGGGTTTTCGGAACACTGAAGCTTTCTTT
CDR3 protein: CASSLRTGGFRNTEAFF

V gene: TRBV5-1
clone size: many
D gene: TRBD1
CDR3 length: 16
J gene: TRBJ1-6
CDR3 DNA: TGCGCCAGCAGCACCCTGGACAGGGGGGACAATTCACCCCTCCACTTT
CDR3 protein: CASSTLDRGDNSPLHF

V gene: TRBV12-3/TRBV12-4
clone size: many
D gene: -
CDR3 length: 13
J gene: TRBJ1-1
CDR3 DNA: TGTGCCAGCAGCTCAGACCCAGACATACGAGCTTTCTTT
CDR3 protein: CASSSDPDIRAFF

V gene: TRBV30
clone size: many
D gene: -
CDR3 length: 14
J gene: TRBJ1-1
CDR3 DNA: TGTGCCTGGAGCCCCCCTGGACAGTACACTGAAGCTTTCTTT
CDR3 protein: CAWSPPGQYTEAFF

V gene: TRBV30
clone size: many
D gene: TRBD1
CDR3 length: 15
J gene: TRBJ2-7
CDR3 DNA: TGCGCCTGGAGTGCCCTACAGGGGACCTCCTACGAGCAGTACTTC
CDR3 protein: CAWSALQGTSYEQYF

V gene: TRBV7-9
clone size: few
D gene: -
CDR3 length: 12
J gene: TRBJ1-2
CDR3 DNA: TGTGCCAGCAGCTTTCGGTTCTATGGCTACACCTTC
CDR3 protein: CASSFRFYGYTF

V gene: TRBV7-2
clone size: few
D gene: -
CDR3 length: 14
J gene: TRBJ1-5
CDR3 DNA: TGTGCCAGCAGCTTTCAGGGAGGTGGTCAGCCCCAGCATTTT
CDR3 protein: CASSFQGGGQPQHF

V gene: TRBV11-2
clone size: many
D gene: -
CDR3 length: 17
J gene: TRBJ1-1
CDR3 DNA: TGTGCCAGCAGCTATGGCCCCCCGGGGGCTGGGAACACTGAAGCTTTCTTT
CDR3 protein: CASSYGPPGAGNTEAFF

V gene: TRBV24-1
clone size: many
D gene: -
CDR3 length: 14
J gene: TRBJ1-6
CDR3 DNA: TGTGCCACCAGTGATACAGTGGATAATTCACCCCTCCACTTT
CDR3 protein: CATSDTVDNSPLHF

V gene: TRBV4-1
clone size: many
D gene: TRBD2
CDR3 length: 16
J gene: TRBJ2-7
CDR3 DNA: TGCGCCAGCAGCCAAGATAGCACTAGCGGGGTCGGTGAGCAGTACTTC
CDR3 protein: CASSQDSTSGVGEQYF

V gene: TRBV2
clone size: many
D gene: -
CDR3 length: 14
J gene: TRBJ1-3
CDR3 DNA: TGTGCCAGCAGTGTTGAGGGGTCTGGAAACACCATATATTTT
CDR3 protein: CASSVEGSGNTIYF

V gene: TRBV12-3/TRBV12-4
clone size: many
D gene: -
CDR3 length: 13
J gene: TRBJ2-7
CDR3 DNA: TGTGCCAGCAGCCAAACAAGGGGGGACGAGCAGTACTTC
CDR3 protein: CASSQTRGDEQYF

V gene: TRBV20-1
clone size: -
D gene: TRBD1
CDR3 length: 13
J gene: TRBJ2-7
CDR3 DNA: TGCAGTGCGTCCGGGACAGGGTTCAACGAGCAGTACTTC
CDR3 protein: CSASGTGFNEQYF

V gene: TRBV5-6
clone size: many
D gene: -
CDR3 length: 11
J gene: TRBJ1-1
CDR3 DNA: TGTGCCAGCAGCTTGAACCTTGAAGCTTTCTTT
CDR3 protein: CASSLNLEAFF

V gene: TRBV13
clone size: -
D gene: TRBD2
CDR3 length: 14
J gene: TRBJ2-5
CDR3 DNA: TGTGCCAGCAGTATGGGACTAGCCATGGAGACCCAGTACTTC
CDR3 protein: CASSMGLAMETQYF

V gene: TRBV7-8
clone size: -
D gene: -
CDR3 length: 14
J gene: TRBJ2-5
CDR3 DNA: TGTGCCAGCAGCTTAAGTGAGGGGTCCAAGACCCAGTACTTC
CDR3 protein: CASSLSEGSKTQYF

V gene: TRBV30
clone size: few
D gene: -
CDR3 length: 14
J gene: TRBJ2-7
CDR3 DNA: TGTGCCTGGGACCGGGACGCAAGACATTACGAGCAGTACTTC
CDR3 protein: CAWDRDARHYEQYF

V gene: TRBV30
clone size: many
D gene: TRBD1
CDR3 length: 13
J gene: TRBJ1-1
CDR3 DNA: TGTGCCACCAAGGGACAGGGAGTCACTGAAGCTTTCTTT
CDR3 protein: CATKGQGVTEAFF

V gene: TRBV6-5
clone size: few
D gene: -
CDR3 length: 13
J gene: TRBJ2-5
CDR3 DNA: TGTGCCAGCAGTTACGGCGGCAGTATGGGCCAGTACTTC
CDR3 protein: CASSYGGSMGQYF

V gene: TRBV12-3/TRBV12-4
clone size: many
D gene: -
CDR3 length: 13
J gene: TRBJ1-3
CDR3 DNA: TGTGCCAGCGACTGGACGCGGGGAAACACCATATATTTT
CDR3 protein: CASDWTRGNTIYF

V gene: TRBV6-5
clone size: many
D gene: -
CDR3 length: 15
J gene: TRBJ2-7
CDR3 DNA: TGTGCCAGCAGTCCTCAGGGAGCAATCGGCTACGAGCAGTACTTC
CDR3 protein: CASSPQGAIGYEQYF

V gene: TRBV24-1
clone size: -
D gene: TRBD1
CDR3 length: 16
J gene: TRBJ2-5
CDR3 DNA: TGTGCCACCAGTGATAATCGGGACAGGGAACAAGAGACCCAGTACTTC
CDR3 protein: CATSDNRDREQETQYF

V gene: TRBV7-2
clone size: many
D gene: -
CDR3 length: 14
J gene: TRBJ2-5
CDR3 DNA: TGTGCCAGCAACGATCCGGGGCCCCAAGAGACCCAGTACTTC
CDR3 protein: CASNDPGPQETQYF

V gene: TRBV20-1
clone size: many
D gene: TRBD2
CDR3 length: 12
J gene: TRBJ2-5
CDR3 DNA: TGCAGTTCGCGGGGGGGCCGGGAGACCCAGTACTTC
CDR3 protein: CSSRGGRETQYF

V gene: TRBV4-1
clone size: many
D gene: -
CDR3 length: 18
J gene: TRBJ1-2
CDR3 DNA: TGCGCCAGCAGCCAAGAGGGCCGGACTATTACGTACGACTATGGCTACACCTTC
CDR3 protein: CASSQEGRTITYDYGYTF

V gene: TRBV15
clone size: many
D gene: -
CDR3 length: 13
J gene: TRBJ1-1
CDR3 DNA: TGTGCCACCAGCCCCATGAGAAACACTGAAGCTTTCTTT
CDR3 protein: CATSPMRNTEAFF

V gene: TRBV29-1
clone size: many
D gene: -
CDR3 length: 14
J gene: TRBJ2-2
CDR3 DNA: TGCAGCGCTGGGGGCAGAGTGAACACCGGGGAGCTGTTTTTT
CDR3 protein: CSAGGRVNTGELFF

V gene: TRBV20-1
clone size: many
D gene: -
CDR3 length: 16
J gene: TRBJ2-7
CDR3 DNA: TGCAGTGCCGAGCCCCTTCGAGGGGGGACCCGAGACGAGCAGTACTTC
CDR3 protein: CSAEPLRGGTRDEQYF

V gene: TRBV20-1
clone size: -
D gene: TRBD2
CDR3 length: 14
J gene: TRBJ2-2
CDR3 DNA: TGCAGTGCCAGTAGGGCGGGGGATACCTGGGAGCTGGTTTTT
CDR3 protein: CSASRAGDTWELVF

V gene: TRBV12-3/TRBV12-4
clone size: few
D gene: -
CDR3 length: 18
J gene: TRBJ2-2
CDR3 DNA: TGTGCCAGCAGTTTATGGCCGTTTGACAGGTTGAACACCGGGGAGCTGTTTTTT
CDR3 protein: CASSLWPFDRLNTGELFF

V gene: TRBV28
clone size: -
D gene: TRBD2
CDR3 length: 16
J gene: TRBJ2-7
CDR3 DNA: TGTGCCATCGTACAGACTAGCGGGAGGAGAGTTGCCGAGCAGTACTTC
CDR3 protein: CAIVQTSGRRVAEQYF